A selection of T cell receptor beta chains follows, all from one sample in a study of control samples from healthy donors and cancer patients. Produced via immunoSEQ multiplex PCR; TCRdb's table is partial and in-frame only. The repertoire holds 98,000 or so clones, with approximately 80% as singletons. Sequencing was carried out using blood. These receptors all come from a man between 18 and 29 years old in good health. CDR3s include the opening cysteine and the closing phenylalanine or tryptophan. The D gene is left open where the match is weak. Rows may omit the clone size; those that give it use once, few, many or a size class.

V	D	size	J	DNA	CDR3
TRBV14	-	-	TRBJ1-6	TGTGCCAGCAGCCAAGACCTCGCAAATTCACCCCTCCACTTT	CASSQDLANSPLHF
TRBV11-2	-	medium-sized	TRBJ1-6	TGTGCCAGCAGCTTCGGCCGGACGACTAATTCACCCCTCCACTTT	CASSFGRTTNSPLHF
TRBV9	-	-	TRBJ2-1	TGTGCCAGCAGCGTAGGTGTAAGCTCCTACAATGAGCAGTTCTTC	CASSVGVSSYNEQFF
TRBV5-6	-	-	TRBJ2-1	TGTGCCAGCAGCATGGGGGCATACAATGAGCAGTTCTTC	CASSMGAYNEQFF
TRBV6-4	TRBD1	-	TRBJ1-1	TGTGCCAGCGGACAGGATGTCAACACTGAAGCTTTCTTT	CASGQDVNTEAFF
TRBV25-1	-	few	TRBJ1-1	TGTGCCAGCAGCGCACTACGGGACACGAACACTGAAGCTTTCTTT	CASSALRDTNTEAFF
TRBV5-1	-	-	TRBJ1-2	TGCGCCAGCAGCCCCGGGGCGGGCTATGGCTACACCTTC	CASSPGAGYGYTF
TRBV23-1	TRBD1	-	TRBJ2-4	TGCGCCAGCAGTCAATGGAGGACAGGGGGCGCGGGGAATGAATTTGTAGCCAAAAACATTCAGTACTTC	CASSQWRTGGAGNEFVAKNIQYF
TRBV28	TRBD2	few	TRBJ2-1	TGTGCCAGCAGTTTCCCGGGGAGGGCCTCCTACAATGAGCAGTTCTTC	CASSFPGRASYNEQFF
TRBV20-1	-	-	TRBJ2-3	TGCAGTGCGATCACAGATACGCAGTATTTT	CSAITDTQYF
TRBV5-1	-	-	TRBJ1-6	TGCGCCAGCAGCTTGGCCCCGGACCTCAATTCACCCCTCCACTTT	CASSLAPDLNSPLHF
TRBV6-6	TRBD2	-	TRBJ2-7	TGTGCCAGCAGTTACCGGACTAGCGAGCAGTACTTC	CASSYRTSEQYF
TRBV7-2	-	few	TRBJ2-5	TGTGCCAGCAGCTTGACTGGAGTTCTTAGGACCCAGTACTTC	CASSLTGVLRTQYF
TRBV4-1	-	-	TRBJ2-2	TGCGCCAGCACCCTGGGGGAGGGGGGCTTCACCGGGGAGCTGTTTTTT	CASTLGEGGFTGELFF
TRBV6-5	-	once	TRBJ1-1	TGTGCCACCCAGAGACCAGGGGCCACTGAAGCTTTCTTT	CATQRPGATEAFF
TRBV5-8	-	-	TRBJ2-5	TGTGCCAGCACCTCGTGGGGGTCGGGAGAGACCCAGTACTTC	CASTSWGSGETQYF
TRBV27	TRBD1	-	TRBJ2-6	TGTGCCAGCAGACACTCCTACCCGGGACAGGTAGTTGGGTCTGGGGCCAACGTCCTGACTTTC	CASRHSYPGQVVGSGANVLTF
TRBV6-4	TRBD1	-	TRBJ1-2	TGTGCCAGCAGTGAGACCGGGACAGGGAGCCGCTACACCTTC	CASSETGTGSRYTF
TRBV4-3	TRBD1	many	TRBJ2-7	TGCGCCAGCAGCCAAGCCGGGACAGGGGCCCACGAGCAGTACTTC	CASSQAGTGAHEQYF
TRBV6-4	TRBD1	-	TRBJ1-6	TGTGCCAGCAGTGACACCGACAGGGGTTCACCCCTCCACTTT	CASSDTDRGSPLHF
TRBV6-2/TRBV6-3	-	-	TRBJ1-4	TGTGCCAGCAGTTACTCGAAGACAGGAGGGGAAAAACTGTTTTTT	CASSYSKTGGEKLFF
TRBV6-5	-	-	TRBJ2-3	TGTGCCACCGACCCCGGGGGCGGCACAGATACGCAGTATTTT	CATDPGGGTDTQYF
TRBV2	TRBD1	once	TRBJ2-3	TGTGCCAGCAGTGATACGACAGGGGGGAGAGATACGCAGTATTTT	CASSDTTGGRDTQYF
TRBV5-1	TRBD1	few	TRBJ1-4	TGCGCCAGCAGCCCGACAGGGCGTAATGAAAAACTGTTTTTT	CASSPTGRNEKLFF
TRBV2	-	-	TRBJ1-1	TGTGCCAGCAGCAGAACCATTGAAGCTTTCTTT	CASSRTIEAFF
TRBV11-2	-	-	TRBJ1-2	TGTGCCAGCAGCCTTTTAAGTAGGTCTGGCTACACCTTC	CASSLLSRSGYTF
TRBV9	TRBD2	-	TRBJ2-3	TGTGCCAGCAGCGAAATAGCGGGGTTCGCAGATACGCAGTATTTT	CASSEIAGFADTQYF
TRBV27	TRBD1	-	TRBJ1-6	TGTGCCAGCAGTTCTTTATCGGGACAGATCTATAATTCACCCCTCCACTTT	CASSSLSGQIYNSPLHF
TRBV9	TRBD1	-	TRBJ1-1	TGTGCCAGCAGCGTAGGGGACAGGGCCACTGAAGCTTTCTTT	CASSVGDRATEAFF
TRBV6-6	-	-	TRBJ2-7	TGTGCCAGCAGTTACGGGCAGGGGCCCTCTTACGAGCAGTACTTC	CASSYGQGPSYEQYF
TRBV18	-	-	TRBJ1-6	TGTGCCAGCTCACAAGCGGGGGGGAGCTCCTATAATTCACCCCTCCACTTT	CASSQAGGSSYNSPLHF
TRBV29-1	-	-	TRBJ2-1	TGCAGCGTTGTCCCCCGGGGACCCTGGGAGCAGTTCTTC	CSVVPRGPWEQFF
TRBV27	TRBD2	-	TRBJ2-7	TGTGCCAGCAGTTTATCGACCGGGGGGGTCGCCTACGAGCAGTACTTC	CASSLSTGGVAYEQYF
TRBV7-9	-	-	TRBJ2-7	TGTGCCAGCAGCTTAATAGGAGGGGAGCAGTACTTC	CASSLIGGEQYF
TRBV4-3	-	-	TRBJ1-6	TGCGCCAGCAGCCAAGAAGGGTACGATTCACCCCTCCACTTT	CASSQEGYDSPLHF
TRBV6-2/TRBV6-3	TRBD1	-	TRBJ2-7	TGTGCCAGCAGTTACTATACGACAGGGGGCGACGAGCAGTACTTC	CASSYYTTGGDEQYF
TRBV9	TRBD2	few	TRBJ2-3	TGTGCCAGCAGCCCCGAACTAGCGGGACCCACAGATACGCAGTATTTT	CASSPELAGPTDTQYF
TRBV6-2/TRBV6-3	-	-	TRBJ2-7	TGTGCCAGCAGTTACTTCGGTCTGGAGCAGTACTTC	CASSYFGLEQYF
TRBV15	-	-	TRBJ2-1	TGTGCCACCAGCAGTGAGGGTTGGTTGAGGAATGAGCAGTTCTTC	CATSSEGWLRNEQFF
TRBV6-1	-	once	TRBJ1-4	TGTGCCAGCAGTGAACAGGCAGGCCTTAATGAAAAACTGTTTTTT	CASSEQAGLNEKLFF
TRBV9	TRBD2	-	TRBJ2-2	TGTGCCAGCAGCCTCCGACCCCTGGGACTAGCGGGGGGGCCGGACACCGGGGAGCTGTTTTTT	CASSLRPLGLAGGPDTGELFF
TRBV4-3	-	-	TRBJ2-3	TGCGCCAGCAGCCATCGCAGGGGCACAGATACGCAGTATTTT	CASSHRRGTDTQYF
TRBV28	-	-	TRBJ1-5	TGTGCCAGCAGTTTAAAAGGCGCGTATAATCAGCCCCAGCATTTT	CASSLKGAYNQPQHF
TRBV28	TRBD1	-	TRBJ1-6	TGTGCCAGCAGTTTATTATCCCCAGGGGGGGGAAATTCACCCCTCCACTTT	CASSLLSPGGGNSPLHF
TRBV12-3/TRBV12-4	-	-	TRBJ2-7	TGTGCCAGCAGCGAGGCACCCTACGAGCAGTACTTC	CASSEAPYEQYF
TRBV10-2	TRBD2	-	TRBJ2-3	TGCGCCAGCAGTGAGTCAGGACTAGCGGGGGGCACAGATACGCAGTATTTT	CASSESGLAGGTDTQYF
TRBV7-9	-	-	TRBJ2-3	TGTGCCAGCAGCTTAGTTTCAGATACGCAGTATTTT	CASSLVSDTQYF
TRBV6-1	-	-	TRBJ1-4	TGTGCCGGCAGTGAAGCGATGCTAGGTAGGAGGAATGAAAAACTGTTTTTT	CAGSEAMLGRRNEKLFF
TRBV6-2/TRBV6-3	-	-	TRBJ2-5	TGTGCCAGCAGTTACGTGGGCACCCAGTACTTC	CASSYVGTQYF
TRBV15	-	-	TRBJ2-5	TGTGCCACCAGCATTAATCGGAAGACCCAGTACTTC	CATSINRKTQYF
TRBV7-9	-	few	TRBJ1-2	TGTGCCAGCAGCTTTGTCGGATCCTATGGCTACACCTTC	CASSFVGSYGYTF
TRBV5-1	-	-	TRBJ1-6	TGCGCCAGCAGCTTGGCCCCAAAGAGGAATTCACCCCTCCACTTT	CASSLAPKRNSPLHF
TRBV5-6	-	-	TRBJ1-5	TGTGCCAGCAGCTTAGGACGGGGCAATCAGCCCCAGCATTTT	CASSLGRGNQPQHF
TRBV25-1	-	-	TRBJ1-1	TGTGCCAGCACCCAATTGGACGGCGCCACTGAAGCTTTCTTT	CASTQLDGATEAFF
TRBV30	-	-	TRBJ1-1	TGTGCCTGGAGTGTAGGACGGTTTGAAGCTTTCTTT	CAWSVGRFEAFF
TRBV9	TRBD1	-	TRBJ1-2	TGTGCCAGCAGCGCGGGACAGGAGAACTATGGCTACACCTTC	CASSAGQENYGYTF
TRBV2	-	once	TRBJ1-5	TGTGCCCCGGGGGGGGGATTTGATCAGCCCCAGCATTTT	CAPGGGFDQPQHF